This T cell receptor (beta chain) is drawn from a study of T cell clonotyping in hematopoietic cell transplantation listed by TCRdb under 2021. For the wider study: The study collected roughly 150 blood samples from 30 to 40 consecutive transplant recipients and their related donors. Recruitment of patients ran from September 2015 to early 2017, and follow-up continued until September 2020 or until death. Summary of the overall study and its limitations: Broader posttransplant TCR repertoire diversity was predicted by donor and pretransplant recipient Inverse Simpson Index values. Recipient TCR diversity fell after transplant, with pathologically expanded clonotypes rising progressively from day 30 to day 180. The sample size was limited, and because cells were not sorted, the contributions of CD4 and CD8 repertoires could not be separated. Just a small fraction of recipient repertoires overlapped with donor repertoires, and more than 97% appeared de novo at the given depth.

TCR beta CDR3 regions were amplified from genomic DNA with the immunoSEQ assay, a bias-controlled multiplex PCR using V- and J-specific primers. A proprietary barcode and Illumina adapter sequences were added to the CDR3 amplicons in a second PCR step. An Illumina MiSeq instrument was used to sequence the CDR3 libraries. On the study's bioinformatics: Export and quality control were handled in immunoSEQ Analyzer 3.0, while downstream analyses relied on R Bioconductor and Immunarch. Only productive rearrangements in the normalized downsampled data set were used to calculate repertoire metrics. Pathologically expanded clonotypes were defined as those larger than 5 templates in the normalized cohort. The Inverse Simpson Index was used to measure repertoire diversity. To capture all clonotypes, CMV-specificity analyses were performed on the non-normalized data set. Here the immuneACCESS table is served through TCRdb, limited to in-frame sequences with V and J called. Missing clones are a known gap in these copies; in checked studies unresolved V genes cover under half, and the rest lacks a known reason. From that table come the V and J calls and clone size; the DNA was used to work out D and trimming. This sample holds some 40,000 clones; about 95% were observed only once. Approximately 0.94% of the sample lies in the top ten.

Related transplant donors provided blood samples for TCR beta sequencing. Nuclei Lysis Solution was used to extract genomic DNA from fresh or cryopreserved unfractionated peripheral blood mononuclear cells. V sheds 4 bases and J sheds 7 bases, leaving 16 bases between their ends. Reading the germline V gene (reference sequence) gives CDR1 MNHEY and CDR2 SMNVEV. From the cysteine up to the phenylalanine, the CDR3 has a length of 14 residues. The only DNA kept is the CDR3, 42 bases in frame from the first base. Notes on this clone: The target of this receptor is not known. No base qualities exist here, and no much larger clone lies one base off it.

The chain uses TRBV27 and TRBJ1-2; perhaps TRBD1 is the D gene, with 6 bases matching. The sample taken for sequencing was peripheral blood mononuclear cells. The source is a man aged 25 to 40 in good health. Some clones in this sample may be carry-over from other donors' samples. The DNA sequence is given as TGTGCCAGCAGTTCGGCGGGGGCCGGGCCTGGCTACACCTTC. Its amino acids are CASSSAGAGPGYTF.